This T cell receptor beta chain was profiled in a study of blood T cell repertoires in COVID-19. Study summary: Acute-phase and convalescent COVID-19 samples originated in the United States, Italy and Spain.

Under the authors' procedure: Estimation of nucleated cell counts relied on the amplification of reference gene primers. TCRdb keeps only in-frame clones here, not all; method: immunoSEQ multiplex PCR. That table is the source of V, J and clone size, and D and trimming were worked out from the DNA. The table has about 74,000 clones, more than 70% seen once. The germline gives CDR1 LGHNA, CDR2 YNFKEQ. V dropped 6 bases and J dropped 8; count of bases not matched to a gene: 9. The CDR3 extends over 16 amino acids. This sequence joins TRBV4-2 and TRBJ2-1; 14 bases map to TRBD2. This sequence originates from a man aged 45-65 years with active COVID-19. The specimen sequenced was peripheral blood. CDR3 protein: CASRSRLAGGLDEQFF. CDR3 DNA: TGTGCCAGCAGATCCAGACTAGCGGGGGGGTTGGATGAGCAGTTCTTC.